This T cell receptor (beta chain) derives from a study of blood T cell repertoires in COVID-19. Study-level background: COVID-19 samples, acute and convalescent, were from the United States, Italy and Spain. The cDNA or gDNA used as material had been derived from T cells, B-cell-depleted T cells, or PBMCs.

CDR1 and CDR2 from the germline V gene are KGHDR and SFDVKD. CDR3 length: 16 residues. Trimming took off 7 bases at V and 3 bases at J, with 17 bases between the two ends. Seattle's enrolled individuals joined amid active infection and were then monitored longitudinally. Study processing details: Reference gene primer amplification in the assay estimated nucleated cell counts. The protocol was immunoSEQ multiplex PCR, while the TCRdb copy is restricted to in-frame clones and leaves out a portion. D and trimming were read from the DNA, whereas the V and J calls and clone size are those reported in that table. Among over 150,000 clones, around 81% were seen once, and the ten largest hold roughly 12%.

This sequence joins TRBV24-1 and TRBJ2-2, with D possibly TRBD2 on 5 matching bases. Sequenced sample: peripheral blood. The source of this sequence is a woman at least 80 years old with COVID-19, enrolled during active disease. The CDR3 loop reads CATSRPGMMDTGELFF. The CDR3, as DNA: TGTGCCACCAGCCGCCCCGGGATGATGGACACCGGGGAGCTGTTTTTT.